A single sample is the source of the 14 T cell receptor beta chains below, sequenced in a study of CXCR3-negative and CXCR3-positive naive CD8 T cells (dated by TCRdb to about 2019). Instrument on record: NextSeq 550. The Human TCR Profiling Kit (MiLaboratory) was used to make UMI-labeled 5' RACE TRB cDNA libraries. Once TCRdb had reprocessed the reads, it stored one entry per CDR3 protein sequence and supplied no DNA. The sample's table lists a count of 40,000 to 45,000 distinct CDR3 sequences. Roughly 15% of the sample rests with the top ten. What was sequenced was memory CD8+ T cells from blood. This specimen's cell subset or site label, per the study, means: conventional CD8+ memory T cells (TMEM), sorted as controls. The receptors come from a human donor in good health. Some clones in this sample may be carry-over from other donors' samples.

V is TRBV4-2 and J is TRBJ2-7; TCRdb proposes TRBD1, but this gene call is untestable without DNA. Germline values: CDR1 LGHNA, CDR2 YNFKEQ. The CDR3 spans 14 residues. The CDR3 here is CASSQSGAGGEQYF.

This chain uses TRBV12-3 or TRBV12-4 with TRBJ2-3; TCRdb reports TRBD1, a call that lacks DNA to check it against. The CDR3 loop spans 14 amino acids. CDR3 protein: CASSFLPGSDTQYF.

V is TRBV29-1 and J is TRBJ1-5. Germline loops: CDR1 SQVTM, CDR2 ANQGSEA. This CDR3 is 12 amino acids long. The CDR3 loop is CSVKGITQPQHF.

This chain uses TRBV6-2 or TRBV6-3 with TRBJ2-2; TCRdb outputs TRBD1, but without DNA this stays unchecked. The CDR3 spans 16 residues. Germline V gene sequence: CDR1 MNHEY, CDR2 SVGEGT. The CDR3 is CASSLWEDRTTGELFF.

CDR3 loop: CAISAAAGELFF. V is TRBV10-3 and J is TRBJ2-2. There are 12 residues in the CDR3. Germline V gene lookup returns CDR1 ENHRY and CDR2 SYGVKD.

The V call is TRBV5-1, the J call TRBJ2-7. The CDR3 totals 15 residues. Germline V gene sequence: CDR1 SGHRS, CDR2 YFSETQ. CDR3 loop: CASSLIFDSSYEQYF.

CDR3 sequence reads: CASSQVLAGGPTGELFF. J is TRBJ2-2 and V is TRBV3-1; there is no DNA to check the TCRdb D call of TRBD2. CDR3 length: 17 residues. The germline CDR1 and CDR2 sequences are LGHDT and YNNKEL (reference sequence). Together with reference TRBV3-1 and TRBJ2-2, the CDR3 gives the full variable domain: DTAVSQTPKYLVTQMGNDKSIKCEQNLGHDTMYWYKQDSKKFLKIMFSYNNKELIINETVPNRFSPKSPDKAHLNLHINSLELGDSAVYFCASSQVLAGGPTGELFFGEGSRLTVL.

J is TRBJ1-5 and V is TRBV28; lacking DNA, the TRBD1 call made by TCRdb goes unchecked. This CDR3 is built from 19 residues. Germline V gene sequence: CDR1 MDHEN, CDR2 SYDVKM. CDR3 sequence reads: CASSSDLIAGGHSNQPQHF.

V gene TRBV7-9 combines with J gene TRBJ2-7. Germline V gene sequence: CDR1 SEHNR, CDR2 FQNEAQ (reference sequence). This CDR3 has 14 residues. The CDR3 sequence: CASSVVGSAYEQYF.

The V and J genes are TRBV5-1 and TRBJ2-7. Per germline, CDR1 SGHRS and CDR2 YFSETQ. There are 15 residues in the CDR3. The CDR3 spells CASSLSGSPTNEQYF.

The chain recombines TRBV13 with TRBJ2-7; TCRdb gives TRBD2 as the D gene, but with no DNA this cannot be confirmed. The germline V gene encodes CDR1 PRHDT and CDR2 FYEKMQ (reference sequence). There are 15 residues in the CDR3. The CDR3 region is CASSSWREGLYEQYF. The full variable domain, its missing parts supplied by reference TRBV13 and TRBJ2-7, is AAGVIQSPRHLIKEKRETATLKCYPIPRHDTVYWYQQGPGQDPQFLISFYEKMQSDKGSIPDRFSAQQFSDYHSELNMSSLELGDSALYFCASSSWREGLYEQYFGPGTRLTVT.

The V call is TRBV7-6, the J call TRBJ2-3; TCRdb lists TRBD1, though no DNA is available to test this call. This CDR3 has 16 amino acids. Germline V gene sequence: CDR1 SGHVS, CDR2 FNYEAQ. The CDR3 reads CASSSAGTATTDTQYF. The whole variable domain, filled in from reference TRBV7-6 and TRBJ2-3, reads GAGVSQSPRYKVTKRGQDVALRCDPISGHVSLYWYRQALGQGPEFLTYFNYEAQQDKSGLPNDRFSAERPEGSISTLTIQRTEQRDSAMYRCASSSAGTATTDTQYFGPGTRLTVL.

By frequency, this clonotype registers large. V is TRBV4-3 and J is TRBJ1-4; checking the TCRdb D call of TRBD1 is not possible without DNA. Germline CDR1 reads LGHNA; CDR2 reads YSLEER. The CDR3 covers 16 residues. CDR3 amino acids: CASSQDVGGGVEKLFF.

V gene TRBV6-2 or TRBV6-3 combines with J gene TRBJ2-1; the TRBD2 assignment by TCRdb is unverifiable without DNA. Germline V lookup: CDR1 MNHEY, CDR2 SVGEGT. This CDR3 is 15 amino acids long. The CDR3 reads CASSYSLAGYNEQFF.